Shown below are 27 T cell receptor beta chains from a single sample sequenced in a study of metastatic and nonmetastatic thyroid tumors. From the PCR reads, TCRdb re-called clones with MiXCR. The sample carries roughly 8,900 clones, over 25% recorded once. No patient received treatment before thyroid surgery. Sample: adjacent normal tissue. Receptors were obtained from a female donor with papillary thyroid cancer or a benign thyroid nodule (not recorded which). Some clones in this sample may be carry-over from other donors' samples.

The rearrangement joins TRBV6-2 or TRBV6-3 to TRBJ2-6, with D possibly being TRBD1 or TRBD2 (5 bases each). The V gene's germline CDR1 is MNHEY and CDR2 SVGEGT. The CDR3 loop spans 17 amino acids. The CDR3 sequence is CAIGADLSLSGANVLTF. The CDR3 bases are TGTGCTATCGGGGCGGACCTTTCCCTCTCTGGGGCCAACGTCCTGACTTTC.

The V call is TRBV7-8, the J call TRBJ2-7, with TRBD1 matching 8 bases. The CDR3 runs to 15 residues. Germline V gene sequence: CDR1 SGHVS, CDR2 FQNEAQ. Trimming at V came to 2 bases and at J to 5 bases, leaving 8 bases not matched to a gene. This chain's CDR3 is CASSLSGTGRDEQYF. CDR3 sequence (DNA): TGTGCCAGCAGCTTATCCGGGACAGGTCGCGACGAGCAGTACTTC.

By sample share, this clone is medium-sized. Within the sample, other DNA sequences also encode this same CDR3. J is TRBJ1-1 and V is TRBV6-1, with D possibly matching TRBD1 (5 bases). The germline V and J ends were trimmed by 9 bases and 3 bases, with 11 bases remaining between them. The CDR3 is made up of 12 amino acids. Germline V gives CDR1 MNHNS, CDR2 SASEGT. CDR3 DNA: TGTGCCAGTCGGGGGGGGGACACTGAAGCTTTCTTT. Translated, it gives CASRGGDTEAFF.

The chain is built from TRBV11-2 and TRBJ2-3, with 8 bases lining up with TRBD2. Germline CDR1 and CDR2: SGHAT and FQNNGV. The CDR3 runs 15 residues. V was clipped by 2 bases and J by 6 bases; unmatched bases: 7. The CDR3 spells CASSLRGGRPDTQYF. CDR3 nucleotides: TGTGCCAGCAGCTTACGGGGGGGCAGACCGGATACGCAGTATTTT.

The sample holds many counts of this clone. The chain carries TRBV19 and TRBJ2-3, with TRBD2 as a possible D gene (6 bases). Germline V gene data show CDR1 as LNHDA and CDR2 as SQIVND (reference sequence). The CDR3 has 13 amino acids. Trimming left V 2 bases short and J 8 bases short, with 11 bases between. The CDR3 spells CASSIQGGATQYF. The CDR3 DNA reads as TGTGCCAGTAGTATACAGGGAGGAGCTACGCAGTATTTT. Complete variable domain (other parts from reference TRBV19 and TRBJ2-3): DGGITQSPKYLFRKEGQNVTLSCEQNLNHDAMYWYRQDPGQGLRLIYYSQIVNDFQKGDIAEGYSVSREKKESFPLTVTSAQKNPTAFYLCASSIQGGATQYFGPGTRLTVL.

Turning to this clone: At the DNA level, this CDR3 is encoded by other sequences in the same sample as well. The J gene is TRBJ1-1, the V gene TRBV20-1; 7 bases agree with TRBD1. CDR1 DFQATT and CDR2 SNEGSKA come from the germline V gene (reference sequence). CDR3 length: 17 amino acids. The junction had 20 bases not matched to a gene; V was cut back by 4 bases and J by 6 bases. CDR3 sequence: CSATPPRQGGIVSEAFF. The CDR3 DNA reads as TGCAGTGCTACCCCCCCCAGACAGGGTGGCATTGTGTCTGAAGCTTTCTTT.

The gene calls are TRBV6-1 and TRBJ1-2, with TRBD1 identical over 8 bases. The CDR3 spans 14 residues. Unmatched junction bases numbered 1, after V lost 0 bases and J lost 4 bases. The germline V gene has CDR1 MNHNS and CDR2 SASEGT. CDR3 DNA sequence: TGTGCCAGCAGTGAAGCCGGGACAGGCTATGGCTACACCTTC. As protein: CASSEAGTGYGYTF.

Only a few counts were recorded for this clone. The chain carries TRBV28 and TRBJ2-7; possibly TRBD2 for D (6 bases). CDR1 is MDHEN and CDR2 is SYDVKM in the germline V gene. V shed 8 bases and J shed 3 bases, with 17 bases lying between them. This CDR3 comprises 14 residues. CDR3 coding DNA: TGTGCCAGCGTAGCGGAAAGGGACGTCTACGAGCAGTACTTC. Translation gives CASVAERDVYEQYF.

There are a few counts of this clone. Without the conserved terminal phenylalanine or tryptophan, this CDR3 likely stems from a read error. The DNA is left out, because the CDR3 cannot be placed on it with certainty; the CDR3 is given as TCRdb lists it. The J gene is TRBJ2-7, the V gene TRBV28; the table assigns TRBD2, which was not confirmed against the DNA. The CDR3 is 13 residues long, counting both termini. CDR1 is MDHEN and CDR2 is SYDVKM in the germline V gene. The CDR3 loop is CASSGYGGTPPVH.

This clone rates as medium-sized (0.01 to 0.1%). The V call is TRBV6-1, the J call TRBJ2-1; 10 nucleotides line up with TRBD2. The J segment lost 7 bases and the V segment lost 1 base, leaving 4 bases of the junction unmatched. There are 15 residues in the CDR3. Germline V CDR1 and CDR2: MNHNS, SASEGT. In DNA form, the CDR3 reads TGTGCCAGCAGTGAAGAAGCGGGAGGGCCAAATGAGCAGTTCTTC. Translated: CASSEEAGGPNEQFF.

The chain uses TRBV11-3 and TRBJ2-7; D gene unclear. The CDR3 is 12 residues long. Germline V gene lookup returns CDR1 SGHNT and CDR2 YENEEA. Trimming removed 5 bases at V and 4 bases at J, with 9 bases between. CDR3 region: CASSPAGYEQYF. CDR3 nucleotide sequence: TGTGCCAGCAGCCCTGCCGGTTACGAGCAGTACTTC.

The sample holds a few counts of this clone. The chain carries TRBV11-2 and TRBJ2-5, with a weak D call TRBD2 (6 bases). With 4 bases removed from V and 4 bases from J, the gap between germline ends came to 16 bases. CDR1 and CDR2 (germline): SGHAT, FQNNGV. This CDR3 comprises 15 residues. The CDR3 region is CASSSSPGGIETQYF. The CDR3 DNA sequence: TGTGCCAGCAGCTCCAGCCCCGGAGGGATAGAGACCCAGTACTTC.

The gene calls are TRBV12-3 or TRBV12-4 and TRBJ2-1; 10 positions agree with TRBD2. The CDR3 runs 15 residues. Germline trimming cut 7 bases from V and 8 bases from J; bases unmatched to any gene: 11. The CDR3 is CASTPSGSVVDEQFF. The CDR3 region has the DNA TGTGCCAGCACGCCTAGCGGGAGTGTTGTGGATGAGCAGTTCTTC.

A note on this clone: One end of the junction does not line up with germline, which may come from a read error. The chain uses TRBV27 and TRBJ1-2; weak D call: TRBD1 (5 bases). The CDR3 is 14 amino acids. The germline gives CDR1 MNHEY, CDR2 SMNVEV (reference sequence). CDR3 in DNA: TGTGCCAGCAGTTTAGGGGACGTACGGTATGGTTACACCTTC. Translated: CASSLGDVRYGYTF.

By share, this clone ranks as medium-sized (0.01 to 0.1%). V and J are TRBV7-8 and TRBJ2-7; D is unresolved. Germline V lookup: CDR1 SGHVS, CDR2 FQNEAQ. This CDR3 spans 11 amino acids. Trimming removed 2 bases at V and 6 bases at J, with 5 bases between. CDR3 loop: CASSLNFEQYF. CDR3 nucleotides: TGTGCCAGCAGCTTAAATTTCGAGCAGTACTTC.

V usage is TRBV6-1 and J usage is TRBJ2-1, with a possible D match to TRBD2 (6 bases). This CDR3 comprises 16 residues. Germline V lookup: CDR1 MNHNS, CDR2 SASEGT. Trimming removed 2 bases from V and 8 bases from J, with 19 bases in between. This CDR3 reads CASSESTGGGQDEQFF. For the CDR3, the DNA is TGTGCCAGCAGTGAAAGCACAGGCGGAGGGCAAGATGAGCAGTTCTTC.

As regards this clone: At one of its ends the junction is not consistent with the germline gene, which may arise from a read error. This chain uses TRBV6-1 with TRBJ2-5; the D gene could be TRBD1 or TRBD2 (5 bases each). The CDR3 length is 14 residues. Germline-derived CDR1 and CDR2 are MNHNS and SASEGT. Written as DNA, the CDR3 is TGCGCCAGCAGTGGGGGTCTGGGGCAAGAGACCCAGTACTTC. Translating gives CASSGGLGQETQYF.

Sample share makes this clone large. The chain employs TRBV28 and TRBJ2-3; no clear D. Germline V CDR1 and CDR2: MDHEN, SYDVKM. The CDR3 consists of 13 residues. V was trimmed by 8 bases and J by 2 bases, leaving 11 bases between them. CDR3 residues: CASLFQFTDTQYF. CDR3 nucleotides: TGTGCCAGCCTTTTTCAATTCACAGATACGCAGTATTTT.

Judged by abundance, this clone is medium-sized. This rearrangement joins TRBV20-1 to TRBJ2-1, with 11 bases aligning to TRBD2. This CDR3 spans 15 amino acids. V lost 5 bases to trimming and J lost 5 bases; unmatched junction nucleotides: 8. The germline CDR1 and CDR2 sequences are DFQATT and SNEGSKA (reference sequence). In DNA form, the CDR3 reads TGCAGTGCTCCCCGATTGGGACTAGCGGACAATGAGCAGTTCTTC. It codes for CSAPRLGLADNEQFF.

This clone is categorized as medium-sized (0.01 to 0.1%). The J gene is TRBJ2-7, the V gene TRBV20-1; possibly TRBD1 for D (5 bases). This CDR3 spans 13 amino acids. Germline loops: CDR1 DFQATT, CDR2 SNEGSKA (reference sequence). V shed 3 bases and J shed 1 base, with 10 bases lying between them. CDR3 nucleotides: TGCAGTGCTAGTCAGGCAGGGTCCTACGAGCAGTACTTC. This codes for CSASQAGSYEQYF.

This clone was counted a few times. A read error may account for a junction end that differs from germline. The chain is built from TRBV6-6 and TRBJ1-3, with D perhaps matching TRBD1 (6 bases). Germline V gene lookup returns CDR1 MNHNY and CDR2 SVGAGI (reference sequence). The CDR3 runs to 15 residues. The CDR3 protein is CASSYIGGSVNTIYF. The CDR3 region has the DNA TGTGCCAGCAGTTATATCGGGGGCTCTGTAAACACCATATATTTT.

In this sample, this clone turned up many times. V is TRBV20-1 and J is TRBJ2-3, with 8 positions matching TRBD2. This CDR3 is 14 amino acids long. V lost 1 base, J lost 2 bases, and 2 bases stayed unmatched. Germline V lookup: CDR1 DFQATT, CDR2 SNEGSKA (reference sequence). The CDR3 loop reads CSARAGGYTDTQYF. CDR3 coding DNA: TGCAGTGCTAGAGCGGGAGGGTACACAGATACGCAGTATTTT.

Worth noting for this clone: One end of the junction is discordant with germline, which a read error may explain. The rearrangement links TRBV6-2 or TRBV6-3 to TRBJ2-7; 10 bases are shared with TRBD2. The germline V gene encodes CDR1 MNHEY and CDR2 SVGEGT. The CDR3 runs to 13 residues. CDR3 coding DNA: TGTGCCAGCAAGTCTAGCGGGAGTGACGAGCAGTATTTC. Translating it yields CASKSSGSDEQYF.

Within the sample, this clone is large. This chain uses TRBV20-1 with TRBJ2-1, with TRBD2 matching over 7 bases. V shed 5 bases and J 9 bases; nucleotides not matched to a gene: 4. Germline V lookup: CDR1 DFQATT, CDR2 SNEGSKA (reference sequence). The CDR3 length is 11 residues. Here the CDR3 reads CSALKRGEQFF. CDR3 DNA: TGCAGTGCTTTAAAGCGGGGTGAGCAGTTCTTC.

In this sample, this clone turned up a few times. The junction does not match germline at one end; this may be a read error. The CDR3 reads CASSSRLAGHLQETPYF. CDR3 nucleotide sequence: TGTGCCAGCAGTAGCCGACTAGCGGGACACCTCCAAGAGACCCCGTACTTC. The V call is TRBV27, the J call TRBJ2-5; 11 bases are shared with TRBD2. This CDR3 spans 17 amino acids. Per germline, CDR1 MNHEY and CDR2 SMNVEV (reference sequence).

In this sample, this clone turned up a few times. This chain uses TRBV6-1 with TRBJ1-5, with unresolved D. The V gene's germline CDR1 is MNHNS and CDR2 SASEGT. CDR3 length: 13 amino acids. Trimming left V 5 bases short and J 2 bases short, with 7 bases between. Written as DNA, the CDR3 is TGTGCCAGCAGTCCCCTTGGCAATCAGCCCCAGCATTTT. Translation gives CASSPLGNQPQHF.

About this clone: At one end the junction does not follow the germline gene, possibly because of a read error. The rearrangement uses TRBV28 and TRBJ2-1, with D perhaps matching TRBD2 (6 bases). The CDR3 extends over 13 amino acids. Germline V gene sequence: CDR1 MDHEN, CDR2 SYDVKM. The CDR3 nucleotides read TGTGCCAGCAGTTTGGGACTTAACGATGAGCGGTTCTTC. It specifies CASSLGLNDERFF.